This T cell receptor (beta chain) was captured in a study of blood T cell repertoires in COVID-19. Some clones are missing from TCRdb's copy, which holds only in-frame ones; the method was immunoSEQ multiplex PCR. The sample consists of about 380,000 clones, around 90% of them appearing once. V lost 3 bases to trimming and J lost 5 bases; unmatched junction nucleotides: 4. CDR1 is SQVTM, CDR2 ANQGSEA, per germline. This CDR3 spans 13 amino acids. Sample: PBMCs or T cells enriched from blood (not recorded which). The receptor's source is a woman under 30 who had recovered from COVID-19. V is TRBV29-1 and J is TRBJ1-1; 9 nucleotides agree with TRBD1. As DNA, the CDR3 is TGCAGCGTTGATCGGGACAGGGTAACTGAAGCTTTCTTT. It encodes CSVDRDRVTEAFF.